The present entry profiles one T cell receptor (beta chain) with its context. This sample was included in a study of blood T cell repertoires in COVID-19. Repertoires were generated with immunoSEQ multiplex PCR, while TCRdb's copy carries only in-frame clones and drops some. Altogether over 75,000 clones are present, approximately 84% being singletons, with the ten largest covering over 9.5%. V lost 4 bases to trimming and J lost 0 bases; unmatched junction nucleotides: 2. Germline V CDR1 and CDR2: KGHDR, SFDVKD. The CDR3 extends over 16 amino acids. The source material was peripheral blood. The TCR was taken from a man aged 65 to 85 with acute or convalescent COVID-19. This chain connects TRBV24-1 to TRBJ2-2; TRBD2 matches at 9 bases. In DNA form, the CDR3 reads TGTGCCACCAGTGACGTAGCGGGAGCGAACACCGGGGAGCTGTTTTTT. It translates to CATSDVAGANTGELFF.